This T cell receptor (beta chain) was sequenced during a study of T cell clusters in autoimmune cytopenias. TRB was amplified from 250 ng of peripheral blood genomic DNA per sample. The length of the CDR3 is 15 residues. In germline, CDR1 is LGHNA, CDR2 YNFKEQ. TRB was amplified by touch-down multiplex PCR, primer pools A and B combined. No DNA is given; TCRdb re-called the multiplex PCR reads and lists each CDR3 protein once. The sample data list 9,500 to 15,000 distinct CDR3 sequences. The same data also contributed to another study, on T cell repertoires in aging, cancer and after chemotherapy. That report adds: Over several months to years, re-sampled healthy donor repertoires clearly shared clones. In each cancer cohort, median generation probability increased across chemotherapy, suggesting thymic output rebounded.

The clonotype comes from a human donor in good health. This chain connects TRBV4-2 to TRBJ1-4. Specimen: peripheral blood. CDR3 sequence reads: CASSPYSQGGEKLFF.